A single T cell receptor beta chain is shown here with its context. This clone's antigen is unknown. There are no base qualities to consult, and no much larger clone falls within one base. For sequencing of the TCRbeta CDR3 region, genomic DNA was extracted from the sorted cells. TCRbeta CDR3 regions were sequenced using the immunoSEQ Assay. Held by TCRdb, this immuneACCESS table contains in-frame sequences only and omits some clones. Under half of the omission traces to an unresolved V gene where checked; the cause of the rest is unknown. The sample data list around 100,000 clones, and about 90% of these were observed just once. The ten largest account for around 0.16% of the sample. This record belongs to a study of OX40 agonist ivuxolimab in advanced cancers. Regarding the research as a whole: The costimulatory receptor OX40 (CD134) was targeted by ivuxolimab, a fully human IgG2 agonistic monoclonal antibody. Intravenous ivuxolimab was administered to patients every 2 weeks at six dose levels: 0.01, 0.1, 0.3, 1.5, 3 and 10 mg/kg. Of the approximately 54 dose-escalation patients, hepatocellular carcinoma was present in 19, melanoma in roughly 15, renal cell carcinoma in 9 and head and neck cancer in 9. The dose-escalation cohort was over 70% male with a mean age of around 64 years, ranging from roughly 23 to 85. Patients were allowed to have had prior anti-PD-1, anti-PD-L1 or anti-CTLA-4 therapy, and approximately 40% of the dose-escalation patients had previously received checkpoint inhibitors. Partial responses occurred in three dose-escalation patients: two with cutaneous melanoma and one with hepatocellular carcinoma. Peripheral TCRbeta sequencing aimed to test whether ivuxolimab altered TCR sequence diversity and caused clonal T-cell expansion. The monotherapy dose-escalation portion (N ≈ 56 patients) of the phase I ivuxolimab trial is reported in the paper.

The trial excluded patients who had a history of autoimmune disease or were on systemic immunosuppression. Peripheral blood for TCR sequencing was drawn from every dose cohort at baseline, at cycle 4 day 1 and at cycle 7 day 1. Samples came from an open-label, multicenter, first-in-human phase I dose-escalation trial of ivuxolimab. Adults with locally advanced or metastatic melanoma, renal cell carcinoma, hepatocellular carcinoma or head and neck squamous cell carcinoma were enrolled in the trial. Before TCR sequencing, CD4+ and CD8+ T cells were separately sorted from peripheral blood. Overall study results and their limits: On average, CD8+ T cells showed more expanded clones than CD4+ T cells after ivuxolimab. Which antigens the clonally expanded peripheral T cells were specific for was not determined. In the 0.1-3.0 mg/kg groups, partial responders were among the patients with the lowest normalized peripheral clonal expansion, particularly in CD8+ T cells. At doses of 0.1 to 3.0 mg/kg, clonal expansion of both CD4+ and CD8+ blood T cells was observed from baseline to week 6. Low levels of normalized T-cell clonal expansion were also seen in some nonresponding patients.

The CDR3 goes from the cysteine to the phenylalanine over 12 residues. The CDR3 DNA has 36 bases and is translated from base 1. Based on the germline V gene, the CDR1 and CDR2 sequences are SQVTM and ANQGSEA. Trimming takes 2 bases from V and 8 bases from J, and the germline ends sit 12 bases apart. Sequencing was performed on CD4+ or CD8+ T cells sorted from blood, taken in a trial of the OX40 agonist ivuxolimab. The chain is made from TRBV29-1 and TRBJ2-5, with the D gene not clear enough to name. The receptor was isolated from an adult with an advanced solid tumor such as melanoma, head and neck, liver or kidney cancer. The DNA is TGCAGCGTTGAAAAGGAGAGTCAAACCCAGTACTTC. Its protein reads: CSVEKESQTQYF. Here the CDR3 is joined to the reference TRBV29-1 and TRBJ2-5 genes, and the full variable domain is: SAVISQKPSRDICQRGTSLTIQCQVDSQVTMMFWYRQQPGQSLTLIATANQGSEATYESGFVIDKFPISRPNLTFSTLTVSNMSPEDSSIYLCSVEKESQTQYFGPGTRLLVL.